These T cell receptor beta chains were read from a single sample in a study of blood T cell repertoires in COVID-19. Method: immunoSEQ multiplex PCR; TCRdb's copy keeps in-frame clones and lacks some. In the table there are approximately 200,000 clones, about 88% of which are singletons. Material: peripheral blood. The receptors were sampled from a man aged 65-85 years with acute or convalescent COVID-19. Each CDR3 is given with its conserved first and last residue. D genes are given only for firm matches. Clone size is shown for a subset of rows, as once, few, many or a class of expanded clone.

d_call	v_call	j_call	clone_size	cdr3_nt	cdr3_aa
NA	TRBV5-1	TRBJ1-1	NA	TGCGCCAGCAGGTCTGACACGAACACTGAAGCTTTCTTT	CASRSDTNTEAFF
NA	TRBV27	TRBJ2-7	NA	TGTGCCAGCAGTTCGGGGGACAGAAGACAAGGCTACGAGCAGTACTTC	CASSSGDRRQGYEQYF
TRBD2	TRBV5-1	TRBJ2-1	NA	TGCGCCAGCAGCACCGCTGGACTAGCGGGAGGGCCAGGGAATGAGCAGTTCTTC	CASSTAGLAGGPGNEQFF
NA	TRBV29-1	TRBJ1-2	NA	TGCAGCGTAGCGGACAGCCGGACATCTAACTATGGCTACACCTTC	CSVADSRTSNYGYTF
NA	TRBV6-5	TRBJ2-3	NA	TGTGCCAGCAGAACTAGCAGGTGGGATACGCAGTATTTT	CASRTSRWDTQYF
NA	TRBV10-3	TRBJ1-3	NA	TGTGCCATCAGTCAGCCCAGGGACACCATATATTTT	CAISQPRDTIYF
TRBD1	TRBV19	TRBJ1-2	NA	TGTGCCAGTACCAGGACAGGAGAGTATGGCTACACCTTC	CASTRTGEYGYTF
TRBD2	TRBV7-2	TRBJ2-7	NA	TGTGCCAGCAGCTTTCAACCGGGAGGGCTCGAGCAGTACTTC	CASSFQPGGLEQYF
NA	TRBV7-9	TRBJ2-2	NA	TGTGCCAGCAGCTTTCCGGGACACCCGATGGTCACCGGGGAGCTGTTTTTT	CASSFPGHPMVTGELFF
NA	TRBV3-1/TRBV3-2	TRBJ2-2	once	TGTGCCAGCAGCCAAGCAGCAGGGAACACCGGGGAGCTGTTTTTT	CASSQAAGNTGELFF
TRBD1	TRBV6-5	TRBJ1-1	NA	TGTGCCAGCAGTTACTCGAACCGGGACAGGGTTGGTGCTTTCTTT	CASSYSNRDRVGAFF
NA	TRBV2	TRBJ1-3	many	TGTGCCAGCAGCGTACAGGATATTCCTGGAAACACCATATATTTT	CASSVQDIPGNTIYF
NA	TRBV19	TRBJ1-2	NA	TGTGCCAGTAGTATGCCCGGGTCGATGCGCTACACCTTC	CASSMPGSMRYTF
TRBD1	TRBV7-9	TRBJ1-2	NA	TGTGCCAGCAGCTTTGGACAGGGTGATGGCTACACCTTC	CASSFGQGDGYTF
NA	TRBV6-5	TRBJ1-1	NA	TGTGCCAGCAGTCTCAGATTGAACACTGAAGCTTTCTTT	CASSLRLNTEAFF
NA	TRBV19	TRBJ1-5	NA	TGTGCCAGTAGTTCATCAGGGGACAAGGATCAGCCCCAGCATTTT	CASSSSGDKDQPQHF
TRBD2	TRBV5-1	TRBJ2-7	NA	TGCGCCAGCAGCTTGGGATTAGCGGGGCCCTACGAGCAGTACTTC	CASSLGLAGPYEQYF
NA	TRBV19	TRBJ2-4	NA	TGTGCCAGTAGTGCAGGCCGGGGTAACATTCAGTACTTC	CASSAGRGNIQYF
NA	TRBV27	TRBJ1-5	NA	TGTGCCAGCCGACAGTCCCGCAATCAGCCCCAGCATTTT	CASRQSRNQPQHF
NA	TRBV3-1/TRBV3-2	TRBJ1-5	NA	TGTGCCAGCAGCCAGGGGGGAATTAATCAGCCCCAGCATTTT	CASSQGGINQPQHF
TRBD1	TRBV19	TRBJ1-6	NA	TGTGCCAGTAGTATCACAGGGGATAATTCACCCCTCCACTTT	CASSITGDNSPLHF
NA	TRBV5-6	TRBJ2-2	NA	TGTGCCAGCAGCCCGCAGAATGGTTACGGGGAGCTGTTTTTT	CASSPQNGYGELFF
TRBD1	TRBV19	TRBJ1-1	NA	TGTGCCAGTAGCACCCGACAGGGAAACACTGAAGCTTTCTTT	CASSTRQGNTEAFF
NA	TRBV7-2	TRBJ1-4	NA	TGTGCCAGCAGCTATGGACAGCTTGCAACTAATGAAAAACTGTTTTTT	CASSYGQLATNEKLFF
NA	TRBV6-2/TRBV6-3	TRBJ2-7	NA	TGTGCCAGCAGTCCGTCCGGGACTGGGAGCTACGAGCAGTACTTC	CASSPSGTGSYEQYF
TRBD1	TRBV5-4	TRBJ2-7	NA	TGTGCCAGCAGCTCGGACAGGGGACGAACCTACGAGCAGTACTTC	CASSSDRGRTYEQYF
TRBD1	TRBV30	TRBJ2-2	NA	TGTGCCTGGTCCGGGCTGGGGGGCAGGGGGCCCGGGGAGCTGTTTTTT	CAWSGLGGRGPGELFF
TRBD2	TRBV6-1	TRBJ2-7	NA	TGTGCCAGCAGTGACCCGGGACTAGCGAGCTACGAGCAGTACTTC	CASSDPGLASYEQYF
TRBD2	TRBV19	TRBJ2-3	NA	TGTGCCAGCACACAAGGCGGGAATAGCGGGGTTACGCAGTATTTT	CASTQGGNSGVTQYF
TRBD1	TRBV3-1/TRBV3-2	TRBJ1-6	NA	TGTGCCAGCAGCCCTAGGACAGGGAGAGGTTCACCCCTCCACTTT	CASSPRTGRGSPLHF
NA	TRBV9	TRBJ1-1	NA	TGTGCCAGCAGCCCACGGGGTCAGATGTCCCCTGAAGCTTTCTTT	CASSPRGQMSPEAFF
NA	TRBV2	TRBJ2-3	once	TGTGCCAGCAGTCTACGGGAGACGAGCACAGATACGCAGTATTTT	CASSLRETSTDTQYF
TRBD1	TRBV3-1/TRBV3-2	TRBJ2-5	NA	TGTGCCAGCAGCCATGGGGGACAGCAAGAGACCCAGTACTTC	CASSHGGQQETQYF
NA	TRBV14	TRBJ2-1	once	TGTGCCAGCAGCCGTGACATTGGCTCCTACAATGAGCAGTTCTTC	CASSRDIGSYNEQFF
TRBD1	TRBV7-9	TRBJ2-4	NA	TGTGCCAGCAGCTCCGGGACAGGGGGCGGCATTCAGTACTTC	CASSSGTGGGIQYF
TRBD1	TRBV9	TRBJ2-1	NA	TGTGCCAGCAGCGGAGGGGACAGGGGGCTGGGTGAGCAGTTCTTC	CASSGGDRGLGEQFF
NA	TRBV6-5	TRBJ2-1	NA	TGTGCCAGCACCCTACATGGGGACATCCATGAGCAGTTCTTC	CASTLHGDIHEQFF
TRBD2	TRBV7-3	TRBJ2-1	NA	TGTGCCAGCAGCTTATTGGCGGGAGCCCGAGGTGAGCAGTTCTTC	CASSLLAGARGEQFF
TRBD1	TRBV18	TRBJ1-5	once	TGTGCCAGCTCACCACCGGAGAACAGGGGGCAAGGGCCCCAGCATTTT	CASSPPENRGQGPQHF
TRBD1	TRBV7-9	TRBJ2-3	NA	TGTGCCAGCAGCTTATCCACCGGGACAGGGAGCGCAGATACGCAGTATTTT	CASSLSTGTGSADTQYF